These 4 T cell receptor beta chains were sequenced from one sample in a study of cytomegalovirus exposure and HLA in healthy donors. Primers included in the PCR were 60 Vbeta and 13 Jbeta primers. Data came from immunoSEQ multiplex PCR; TCRdb stores just in-frame clones and leaves some out. There are more than 95,000 clones in the sample; roughly a tenth occur only once, and roughly 4.6% lies in the top ten. Sequences were obtained from PBMCs. Every receptor here comes from a woman between 18 and 30 years old in good health and CMV-seropositive.

This sequence joins TRBV28 and TRBJ2-2, with TRBD1 identical over 12 bases. Trimming took 6 bases from V and 5 from J; bases not matched to a gene: 4. The CDR3 is 15 amino acids. The germline gives CDR1 MDHEN, CDR2 SYDVKM. CDR3 DNA sequence: TGTGCCAGCAGAGGGACAGGGGGCTTTACCGGGGAGCTGTTTTTT. Residues: CASRGTGGFTGELFF.

The CDR3 loop is CASSDGKGHGNEQFF. The DNA of the CDR3 is TGTGCCAGCAGTGACGGTAAGGGGCATGGGAATGAGCAGTTCTTC. The chain recombines TRBV2 with TRBJ2-1, with D perhaps matching TRBD1 (5 bases). Trimming pared 3 bases from V and 7 bases from J, leaving 16 bases between. Germline V gene lookup returns CDR1 SNHLY and CDR2 FYNNEI. CDR3 length: 15 amino acids.

This clone was seen a few times. The chain recombines TRBV4-2 with TRBJ1-5; TRBD1 is a possible D gene (6 bases). V lost 1 base to trimming and J lost 4 bases, with 11 bases between them. CDR3 length equals 15 residues. The germline V gene encodes CDR1 LGHNA and CDR2 YNFKEQ. The CDR3: CASSQVGAGNQPQHF. The DNA for the CDR3 is TGTGCCAGCAGCCAAGTGGGGGCAGGGAATCAGCCCCAGCATTTT.

This sequence joins TRBV5-1 and TRBJ2-2, with D maybe TRBD2 (6 bases). The CDR3 runs to 14 residues. The ends were cut back, 0 bases at V and 6 bases at J, with 9 bases in the middle. Germline CDR1 SGHRS, CDR2 YFSETQ. The CDR3: CASSLAGVPGELFF. The CDR3 DNA sequence: TGCGCCAGCAGCTTGGCGGGGGTTCCCGGGGAGCTGTTTTTT. Combining the CDR3 with reference TRBV5-1 and TRBJ2-2 gives the whole variable domain KAGVTQTPRYLIKTRGQQVTLSCSPISGHRSVSWYQQTPGQGLQFLFEYFSETQRNKGNFPGRFSGRQFSNSRSEMNVSTLELGDSALYLCASSLAGVPGELFFGEGSRLTVL.